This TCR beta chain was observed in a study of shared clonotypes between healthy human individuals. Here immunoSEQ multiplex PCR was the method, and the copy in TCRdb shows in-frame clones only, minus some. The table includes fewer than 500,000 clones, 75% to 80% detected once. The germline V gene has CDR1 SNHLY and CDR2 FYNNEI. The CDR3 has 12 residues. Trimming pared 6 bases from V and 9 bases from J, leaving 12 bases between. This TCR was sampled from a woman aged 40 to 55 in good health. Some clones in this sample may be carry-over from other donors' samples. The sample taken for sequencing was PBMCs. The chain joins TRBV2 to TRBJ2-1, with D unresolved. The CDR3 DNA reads TGTGCCAGCAGCTGGTCGGGCAGTGAGCAGTTCTTC. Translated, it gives CASSWSGSEQFF.